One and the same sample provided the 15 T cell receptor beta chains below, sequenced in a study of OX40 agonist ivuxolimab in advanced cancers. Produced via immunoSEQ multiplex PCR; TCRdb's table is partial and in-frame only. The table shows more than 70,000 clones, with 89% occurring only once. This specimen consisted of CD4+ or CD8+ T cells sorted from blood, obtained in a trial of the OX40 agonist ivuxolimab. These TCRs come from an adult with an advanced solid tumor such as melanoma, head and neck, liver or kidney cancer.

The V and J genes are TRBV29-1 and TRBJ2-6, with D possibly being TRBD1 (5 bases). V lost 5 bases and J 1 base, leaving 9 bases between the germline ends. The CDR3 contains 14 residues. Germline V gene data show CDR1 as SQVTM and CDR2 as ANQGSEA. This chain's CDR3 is CSVKGVSGANVLTF. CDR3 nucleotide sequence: TGCAGCGTTAAAGGGGTGTCTGGGGCCAACGTCCTGACTTTC.

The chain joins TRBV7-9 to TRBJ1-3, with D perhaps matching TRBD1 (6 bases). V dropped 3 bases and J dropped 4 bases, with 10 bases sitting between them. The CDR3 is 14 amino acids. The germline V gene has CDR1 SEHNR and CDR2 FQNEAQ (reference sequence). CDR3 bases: TGTGCCAGCAGCTTCTTAGGGGGAGGAAACACCATATATTTT. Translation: CASSFLGGGNTIYF.

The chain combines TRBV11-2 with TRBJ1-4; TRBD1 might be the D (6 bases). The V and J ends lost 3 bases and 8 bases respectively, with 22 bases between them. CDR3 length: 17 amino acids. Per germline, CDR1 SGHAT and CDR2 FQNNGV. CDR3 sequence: CASSFDLGAGVEEKLFF. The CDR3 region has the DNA TGTGCCAGCAGCTTCGATTTAGGGGCAGGGGTGGAGGAAAAACTGTTTTTT. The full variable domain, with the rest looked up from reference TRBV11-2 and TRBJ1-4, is EAGVAQSPRYKIIEKRQSVAFWCNPISGHATLYWYQQILGQGPKLLIQFQNNGVVDDSQLPKDRFSAERLKGVDSTLKIQPAKLEDSAVYLCASSFDLGAGVEEKLFFGSGTQLSVL.

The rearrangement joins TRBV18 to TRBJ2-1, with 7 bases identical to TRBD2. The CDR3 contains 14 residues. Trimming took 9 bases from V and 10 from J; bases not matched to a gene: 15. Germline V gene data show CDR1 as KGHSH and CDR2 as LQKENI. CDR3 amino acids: CASSDAGEWDEQFF. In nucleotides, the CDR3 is TGTGCCAGTTCTGATGCGGGGGAATGGGACGAGCAGTTCTTC.

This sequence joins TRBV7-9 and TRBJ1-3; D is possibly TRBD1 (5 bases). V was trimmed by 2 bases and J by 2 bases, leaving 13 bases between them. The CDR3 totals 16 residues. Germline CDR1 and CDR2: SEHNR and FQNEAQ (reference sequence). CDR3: CASSLPTGGTGNTIYF. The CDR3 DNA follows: TGTGCCAGCAGCTTACCTACGGGGGGAACTGGAAACACCATATATTTT.

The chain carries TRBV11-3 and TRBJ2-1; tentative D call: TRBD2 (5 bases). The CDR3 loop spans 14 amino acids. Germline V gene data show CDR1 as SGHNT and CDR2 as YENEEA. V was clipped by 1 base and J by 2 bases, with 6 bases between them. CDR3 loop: CASSLGGTYNEQFF. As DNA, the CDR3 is TGTGCCAGCAGCTTAGGAGGGACCTACAATGAGCAGTTCTTC.

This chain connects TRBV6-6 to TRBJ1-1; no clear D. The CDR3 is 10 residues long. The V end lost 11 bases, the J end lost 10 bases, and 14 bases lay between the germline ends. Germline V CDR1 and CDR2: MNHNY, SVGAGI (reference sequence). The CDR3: CAYREGSAFF. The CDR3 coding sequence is TGTGCCTACCGGGAGGGCTCAGCTTTCTTT.

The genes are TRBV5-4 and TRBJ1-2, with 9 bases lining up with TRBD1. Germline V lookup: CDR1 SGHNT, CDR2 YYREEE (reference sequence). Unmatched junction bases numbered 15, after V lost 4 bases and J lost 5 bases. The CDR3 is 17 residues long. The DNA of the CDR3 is TGTGCCAGCAGCCCGTGGGACAGGGAAGCCCGGGAGTATGGCTACACCTTC. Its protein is CASSPWDREAREYGYTF.

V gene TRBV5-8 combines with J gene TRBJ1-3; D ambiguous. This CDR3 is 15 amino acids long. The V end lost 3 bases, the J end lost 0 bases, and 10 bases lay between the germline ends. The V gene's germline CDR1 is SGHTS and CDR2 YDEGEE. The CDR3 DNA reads TGTGCCAGCAGCTCCACCCTCAGCTCTGGAAACACCATATATTTT. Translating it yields CASSSTLSSGNTIYF.

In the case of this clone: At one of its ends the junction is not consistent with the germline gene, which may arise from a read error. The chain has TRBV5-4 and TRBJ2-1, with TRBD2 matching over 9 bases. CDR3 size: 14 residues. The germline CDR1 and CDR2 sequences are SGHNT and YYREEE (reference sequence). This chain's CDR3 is CASSRGTSREGAVF. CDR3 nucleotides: TGTGCCAGCAGCAGGGGGACTAGCAGAGAGGGTGCAGTCTTC.

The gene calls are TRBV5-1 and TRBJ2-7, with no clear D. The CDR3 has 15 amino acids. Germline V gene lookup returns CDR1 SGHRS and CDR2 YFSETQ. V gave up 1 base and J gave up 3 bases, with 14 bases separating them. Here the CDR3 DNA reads TGCGCCAGCAGCTTGTCCCCTGGCGGTCTCTACGAGCAGTACTTC. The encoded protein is CASSLSPGGLYEQYF.

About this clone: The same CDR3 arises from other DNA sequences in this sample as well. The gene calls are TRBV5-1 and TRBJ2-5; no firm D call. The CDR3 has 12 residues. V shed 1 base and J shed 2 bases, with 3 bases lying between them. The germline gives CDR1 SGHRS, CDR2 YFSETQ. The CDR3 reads CASSLSQETQYF. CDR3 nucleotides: TGCGCCAGCAGCTTGTCTCAAGAGACCCAGTACTTC.

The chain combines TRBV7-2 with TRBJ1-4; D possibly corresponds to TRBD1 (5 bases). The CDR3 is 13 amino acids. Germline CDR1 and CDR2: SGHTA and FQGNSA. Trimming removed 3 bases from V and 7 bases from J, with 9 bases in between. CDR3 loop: CASSLGLGEKLFF. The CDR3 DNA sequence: TGTGCCAGCAGCTTGGGACTCGGTGAAAAACTGTTTTTT.

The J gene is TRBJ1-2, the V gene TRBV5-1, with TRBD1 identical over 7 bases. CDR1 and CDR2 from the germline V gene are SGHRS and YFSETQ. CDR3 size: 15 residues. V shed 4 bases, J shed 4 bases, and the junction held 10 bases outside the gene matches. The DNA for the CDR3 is TGCGCCAGCAGCCACGGACAGGCGAGACCCTATGGCTACACCTTC. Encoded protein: CASSHGQARPYGYTF.

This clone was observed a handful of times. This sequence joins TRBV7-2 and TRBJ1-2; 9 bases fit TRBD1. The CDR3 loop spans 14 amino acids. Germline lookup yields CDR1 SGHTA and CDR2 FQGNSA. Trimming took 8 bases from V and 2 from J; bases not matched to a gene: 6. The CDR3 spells CASARDRVNYGYTF. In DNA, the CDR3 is TGTGCCAGCGCCAGGGACAGGGTAAACTATGGCTACACCTTC.